These 6 T cell receptor beta chains came from one sample sequenced in a study of T cell repertoires in cytomegalovirus infection. TCRdb ran MiXCR on the reads and lists one entry per CDR3 protein. The data show roughly 130,000 distinct CDR3 sequences, with 20% to 30% seen just once and roughly 35% held by the top ten. Their antigens are not known. The sample was PBMCs, sequenced either directly or after in vitro stimulation (not recorded which). The receptor set was obtained from a human donor in good health (CMV status not recorded). Some clones in this sample may be carry-over from other donors' samples.

The V gene is TRBV7-2, the J gene TRBJ1-2; D is ambiguous. V dropped 6 bases and J dropped 8 bases, with 10 bases sitting between them. The CDR3 contains 11 residues. The V gene's germline CDR1 is SGHTA and CDR2 FQGNSA. DNA of the CDR3: TGTGCCAGCAGTTCATGGCGGGGCTACACCTTC. Translating gives CASSSWRGYTF.

The table lists this clonotype with a few counts. V usage is TRBV5-6 and J usage is TRBJ2-7; TRBD1 matches at 7 bases. The CDR3 has 14 amino acids. CDR1 SGHDT and CDR2 YYEEEE come from the germline V gene. The ends lost 3 bases at V and 0 bases at J; junction bases unmatched: 3. The DNA for the CDR3 is TGTGCCAGCAGCTGGACAGGAAACTCCTACGAGCAGTACGTC. The encoded protein is CASSWTGNSYEQYV.

This clonotype appeared a few times. V is TRBV10-3 and J is TRBJ2-1; 13 nucleotides line up with TRBD2. Trimming at V came to 6 bases and at J to 3 bases, leaving 5 bases not matched to a gene. Germline V gene data show CDR1 as ENHRY and CDR2 as SYGVKD. The CDR3 loop spans 16 amino acids. Written as DNA, the CDR3 is TGTGCCATCAGCTCGAGGACTAGCGGGGGCTACAATGAGCAGTTCTTC. Protein sequence: CAISSRTSGGYNEQFF.

This chain connects TRBV6-2 or TRBV6-3 to TRBJ2-7; possibly TRBD1 for D (6 bases). Germline CDR1 reads MNHEY; CDR2 reads SVGEGT. Trimming took off 6 bases at V and 2 bases at J, with 14 bases between the two ends. The CDR3 is 14 residues long. The CDR3 DNA reads TGTGCCAGCAGCCACGACAGGATGCCCTACGAGCAGTACGTC. Its translation is CASSHDRMPYEQYV.

The CDR3 region has the DNA TGTGCCAGCAGCCCCGAGGGGGCGGGAGCCGGAAATGAGCAGTTCTTC. It encodes CASSPEGAGAGNEQFF. The V call is TRBV11-2, the J call TRBJ2-1; perhaps D is TRBD1 or TRBD2 (7 bases each). The CDR3 totals 16 residues. The germline V and J ends were trimmed by 5 bases and 7 bases, with 21 bases remaining between them. Germline CDR1 SGHAT, CDR2 FQNNGV.

V and J are TRBV2 and TRBJ1-3; D perhaps matches TRBD1 (6 bases). Between the trimmed V and J ends, which lost 6 bases and 0 bases, there was a span of 15 bases. The CDR3 has 16 amino acids. Germline V gene sequence: CDR1 SNHLY, CDR2 FYNNEI. The chain's CDR3 is CASRTGDILSGNTIYF. The CDR3 DNA reads as TGTGCCAGCAGGACCGGGGACATCCTCTCTGGAAACACCATATATTTT.